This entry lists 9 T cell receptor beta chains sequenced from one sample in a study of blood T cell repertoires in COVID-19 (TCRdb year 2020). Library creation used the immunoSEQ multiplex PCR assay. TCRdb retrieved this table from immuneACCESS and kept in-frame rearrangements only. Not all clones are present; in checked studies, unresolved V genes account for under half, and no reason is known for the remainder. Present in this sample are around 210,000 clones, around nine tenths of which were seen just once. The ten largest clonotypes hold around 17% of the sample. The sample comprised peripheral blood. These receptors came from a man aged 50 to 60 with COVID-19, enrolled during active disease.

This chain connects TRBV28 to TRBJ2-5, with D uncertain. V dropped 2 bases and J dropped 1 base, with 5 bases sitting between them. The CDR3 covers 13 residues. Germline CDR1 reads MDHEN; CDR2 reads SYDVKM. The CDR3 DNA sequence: TGTGCCAGCAGTTTAACAGCCCAAGAGACCCAGTACTTC. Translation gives CASSLTAQETQYF.

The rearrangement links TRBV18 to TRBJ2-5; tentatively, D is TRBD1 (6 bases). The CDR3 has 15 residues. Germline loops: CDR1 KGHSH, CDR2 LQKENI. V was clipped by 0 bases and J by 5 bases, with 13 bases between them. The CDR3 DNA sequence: TGTGCCAGCTCACCACCGTCCAGGGGTCAGGAGACCCAGTACTTC. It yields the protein CASSPPSRGQETQYF. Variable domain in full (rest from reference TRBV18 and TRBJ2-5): NAGVMQNPRHLVRRRGQEARLRCSPMKGHSHVYWYRQLPEEGLKFMVYLQKENIIDESGMPKERFSAEFPKEGPSILRIQQVVRGDSAAYFCASSPPSRGQETQYFGPGTRLLVL.

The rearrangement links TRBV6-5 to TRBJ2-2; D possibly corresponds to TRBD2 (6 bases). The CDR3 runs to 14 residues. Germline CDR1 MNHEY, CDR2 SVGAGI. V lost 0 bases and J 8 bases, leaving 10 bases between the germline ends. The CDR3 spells CASSYSPGRGELFF. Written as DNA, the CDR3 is TGTGCCAGCAGTTACTCGCCGGGGAGGGGGGAGCTGTTTTTT.

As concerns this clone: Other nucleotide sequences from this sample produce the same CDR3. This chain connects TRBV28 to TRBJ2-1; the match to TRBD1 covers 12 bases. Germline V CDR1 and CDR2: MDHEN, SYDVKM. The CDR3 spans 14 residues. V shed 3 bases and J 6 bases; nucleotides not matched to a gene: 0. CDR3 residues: CASSLGQGANEQFF. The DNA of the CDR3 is TGTGCCAGCAGTTTGGGACAGGGGGCCAATGAGCAGTTCTTC. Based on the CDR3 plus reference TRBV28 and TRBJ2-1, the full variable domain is DVKVTQSSRYLVKRTGEKVFLECVQDMDHENMFWYRQDPGLGLRLIYFSYDVKMKEKGDIPEGYSVSREKKERFSLILESASTNQTSMYLCASSLGQGANEQFFGPGTRLTVL.

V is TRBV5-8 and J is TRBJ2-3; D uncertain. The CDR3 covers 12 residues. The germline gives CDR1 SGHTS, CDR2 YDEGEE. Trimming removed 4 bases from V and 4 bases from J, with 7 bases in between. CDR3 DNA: TGTGCCAGCAGCCCTTATTCAGATACGCAGTATTTT. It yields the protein CASSPYSDTQYF.

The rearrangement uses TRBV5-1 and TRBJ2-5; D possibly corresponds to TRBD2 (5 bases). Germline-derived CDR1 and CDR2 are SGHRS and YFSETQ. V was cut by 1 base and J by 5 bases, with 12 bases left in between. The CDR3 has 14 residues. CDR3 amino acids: CASSLTSGRETQYF. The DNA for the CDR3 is TGCGCCAGCAGCTTGACGAGCGGTAGGGAGACCCAGTACTTC. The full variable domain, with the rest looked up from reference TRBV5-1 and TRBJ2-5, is KAGVTQTPRYLIKTRGQQVTLSCSPISGHRSVSWYQQTPGQGLQFLFEYFSETQRNKGNFPGRFSGRQFSNSRSEMNVSTLELGDSALYLCASSLTSGRETQYFGPGTRLLVL.

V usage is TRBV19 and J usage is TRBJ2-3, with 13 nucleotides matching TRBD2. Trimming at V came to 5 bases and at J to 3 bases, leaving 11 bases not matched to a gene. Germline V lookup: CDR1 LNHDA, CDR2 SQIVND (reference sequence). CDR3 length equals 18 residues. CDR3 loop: CASSPRLLAGGTTDTQYF. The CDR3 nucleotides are TGTGCCAGTAGTCCTCGATTACTAGCGGGGGGGACAACAGATACGCAGTATTTT. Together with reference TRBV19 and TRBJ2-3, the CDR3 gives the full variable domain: DGGITQSPKYLFRKEGQNVTLSCEQNLNHDAMYWYRQDPGQGLRLIYYSQIVNDFQKGDIAEGYSVSREKKESFPLTVTSAQKNPTAFYLCASSPRLLAGGTTDTQYFGPGTRLTVL.

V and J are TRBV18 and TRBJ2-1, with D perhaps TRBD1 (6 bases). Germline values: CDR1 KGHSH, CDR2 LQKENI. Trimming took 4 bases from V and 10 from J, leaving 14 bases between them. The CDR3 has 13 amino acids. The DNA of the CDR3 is TGTGCCAGCTCACTCGGAACAGGGTTAGAGCAGTTCTTC. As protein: CASSLGTGLEQFF.

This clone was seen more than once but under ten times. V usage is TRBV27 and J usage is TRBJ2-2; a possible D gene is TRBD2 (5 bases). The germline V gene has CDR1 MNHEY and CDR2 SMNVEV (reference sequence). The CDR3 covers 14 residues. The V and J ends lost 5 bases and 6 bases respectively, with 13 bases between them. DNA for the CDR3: TGTGCCAGCAGTGCGGACCCGAGGGCCGGGGAGCTGTTTTTT. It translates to CASSADPRAGELFF.